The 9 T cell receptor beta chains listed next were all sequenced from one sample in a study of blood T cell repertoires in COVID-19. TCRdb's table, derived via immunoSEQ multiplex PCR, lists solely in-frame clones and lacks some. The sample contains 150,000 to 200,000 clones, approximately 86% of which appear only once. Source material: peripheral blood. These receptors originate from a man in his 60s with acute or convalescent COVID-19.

CDR3 DNA: TGTGCCAGCAGCCCGGACAGGTACGCCTACGAGCAGTACTTC. Translation: CASSPDRYAYEQYF. V and J are TRBV7-3 and TRBJ2-7; 7 positions match TRBD1. CDR3 length: 14 amino acids. The trim removed 5 bases at V and 2 bases at J, leaving 6 bases unmatched. CDR1 is SGHTA, CDR2 FQGTGA, per germline.

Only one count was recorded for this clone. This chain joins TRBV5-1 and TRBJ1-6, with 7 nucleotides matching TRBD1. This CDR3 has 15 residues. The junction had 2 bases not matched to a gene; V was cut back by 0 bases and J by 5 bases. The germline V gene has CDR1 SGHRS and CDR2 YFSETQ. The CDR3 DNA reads TGCGCCAGCAGCTTGGAGGGACAGCATAATTCACCCCTCCACTTT. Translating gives CASSLEGQHNSPLHF.

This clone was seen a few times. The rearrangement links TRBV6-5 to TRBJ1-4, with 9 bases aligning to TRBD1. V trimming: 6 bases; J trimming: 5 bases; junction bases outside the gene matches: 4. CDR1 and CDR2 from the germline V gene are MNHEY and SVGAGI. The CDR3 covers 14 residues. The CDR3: CASSRGQGNEKLFF. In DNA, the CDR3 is TGTGCCAGCAGCCGGGGACAGGGAAATGAAAAACTGTTTTTT.

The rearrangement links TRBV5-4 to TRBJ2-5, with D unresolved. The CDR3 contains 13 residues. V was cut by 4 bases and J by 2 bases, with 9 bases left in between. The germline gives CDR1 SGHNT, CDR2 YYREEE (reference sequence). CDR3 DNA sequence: TGTGCCAGCAGCCTAGGAGCTCAAGAGACCCAGTACTTC. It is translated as CASSLGAQETQYF.

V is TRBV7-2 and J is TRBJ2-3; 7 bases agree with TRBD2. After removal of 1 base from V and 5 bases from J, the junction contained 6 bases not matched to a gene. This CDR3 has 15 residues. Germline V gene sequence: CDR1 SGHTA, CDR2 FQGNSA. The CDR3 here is CASSLEGGRGDTQYF. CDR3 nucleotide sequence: TGTGCCAGCAGCTTAGAAGGAGGGAGGGGAGATACGCAGTATTTT.

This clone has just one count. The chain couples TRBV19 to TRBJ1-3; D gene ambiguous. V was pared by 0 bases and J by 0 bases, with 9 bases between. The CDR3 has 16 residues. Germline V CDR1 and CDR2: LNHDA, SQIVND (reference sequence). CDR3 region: CASSIENRRSGNTIYF. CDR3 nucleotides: TGTGCCAGTAGTATAGAGAACAGACGCTCTGGAAACACCATATATTTT.

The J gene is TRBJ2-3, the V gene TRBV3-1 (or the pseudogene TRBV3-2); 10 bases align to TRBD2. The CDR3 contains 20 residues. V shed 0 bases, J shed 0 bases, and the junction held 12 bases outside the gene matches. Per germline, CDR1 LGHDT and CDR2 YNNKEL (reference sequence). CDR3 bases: TGTGCCAGCAGCCAAGAGGGAAGGGGCCGGACTAGCGGTAGCACAGATACGCAGTATTTT. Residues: CASSQEGRGRTSGSTDTQYF.

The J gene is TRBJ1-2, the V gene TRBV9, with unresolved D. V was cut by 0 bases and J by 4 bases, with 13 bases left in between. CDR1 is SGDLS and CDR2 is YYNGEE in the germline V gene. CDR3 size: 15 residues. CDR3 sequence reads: CASSVGFGPSYGYTF. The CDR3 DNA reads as TGTGCCAGCAGCGTAGGGTTTGGCCCAAGCTATGGCTACACCTTC.

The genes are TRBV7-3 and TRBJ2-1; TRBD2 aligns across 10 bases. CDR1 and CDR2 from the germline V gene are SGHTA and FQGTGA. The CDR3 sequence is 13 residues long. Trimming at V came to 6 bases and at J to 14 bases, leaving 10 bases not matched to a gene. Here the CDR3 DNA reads TGTGCCAGCAGTCGTATAGCGGGAGGCGGTAAGTTCTTC. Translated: CASSRIAGGGKFF. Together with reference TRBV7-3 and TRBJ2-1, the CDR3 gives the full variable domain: GAGVSQTPSNKVTEKGKYVELRCDPISGHTALYWYRQSLGQGPEFLIYFQGTGAADDSGLPNDRFFAVRPEGSVSTLKIQRTERGDSAVYLCASSRIAGGGKFFGPGTRLTVL.